This T cell receptor (beta chain) was recorded in a study of monozygotic twins with inflammatory bowel disease. TCRalpha along with TCRbeta cDNA was subjected to two nested PCRs lasting about 15 and 9 cycles. For each CDR3 protein, TCRdb gives one entry from its re-call of the 5' RACE reads, without DNA. This sample's table reports approximately 330,000 distinct CDR3 sequences. Notes on this clonotype: Its antigen is unidentified.

Germline values: CDR1 WSHSY, CDR2 SAAADI. This CDR3 spans 14 amino acids. Notes on the study in general: Similarity of repertoires did not differ between concordant and discordant twins, possibly from limited power.

The gene calls are TRBV10-2 and TRBJ2-3; the D call of TRBD2 rests on TCRdb alone, since no DNA is present to check it. The sequencing sample was made of blood. This clonotype was obtained from a human donor with ulcerative colitis or Crohn's disease, or a healthy co-twin of an affected twin (not recorded which). The CDR3 loop reads CASCSGGLTDTQYF.